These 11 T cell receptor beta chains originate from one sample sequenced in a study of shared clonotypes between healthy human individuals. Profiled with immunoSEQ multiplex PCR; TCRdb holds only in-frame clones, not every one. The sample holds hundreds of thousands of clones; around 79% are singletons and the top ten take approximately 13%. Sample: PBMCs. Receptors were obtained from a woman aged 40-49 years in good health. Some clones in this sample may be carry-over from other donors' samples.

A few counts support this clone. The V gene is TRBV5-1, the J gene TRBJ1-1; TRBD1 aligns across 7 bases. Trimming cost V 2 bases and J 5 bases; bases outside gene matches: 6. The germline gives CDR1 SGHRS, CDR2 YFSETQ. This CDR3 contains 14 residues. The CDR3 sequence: CASSLQGIGTEAFF. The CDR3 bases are TGCGCCAGCAGCTTACAGGGGATAGGAACTGAAGCTTTCTTT.

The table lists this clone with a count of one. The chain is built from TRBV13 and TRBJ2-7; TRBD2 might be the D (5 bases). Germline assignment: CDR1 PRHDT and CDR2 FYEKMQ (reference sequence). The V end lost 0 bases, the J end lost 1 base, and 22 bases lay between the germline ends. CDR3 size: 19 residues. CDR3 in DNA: TGTGCCAGCAGCTTAGGCCATGAGCGTCTCAGGAGGAGTTCCTACGAGCAGTACTTC. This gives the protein CASSLGHERLRRSSYEQYF.

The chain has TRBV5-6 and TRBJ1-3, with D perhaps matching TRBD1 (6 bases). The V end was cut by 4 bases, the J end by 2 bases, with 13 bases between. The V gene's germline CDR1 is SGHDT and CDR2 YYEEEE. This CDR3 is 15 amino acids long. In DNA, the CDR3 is TGTGCCAGCAGCCGGCGGACAGAGGCTGGAAACACCATATATTTT. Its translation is CASSRRTEAGNTIYF.

The CDR3 protein is CASSLDSYNEQFF. DNA of the CDR3: TGTGCCAGCAGCTTGGACAGCTACAATGAGCAGTTCTTC. The chain combines TRBV5-4 with TRBJ2-1, with D unclear. CDR3 length: 13 residues. The germline CDR1 and CDR2 sequences are SGHNT and YYREEE (reference sequence). Deletions cut 0 bases from V and 3 bases from J, with 4 bases between.

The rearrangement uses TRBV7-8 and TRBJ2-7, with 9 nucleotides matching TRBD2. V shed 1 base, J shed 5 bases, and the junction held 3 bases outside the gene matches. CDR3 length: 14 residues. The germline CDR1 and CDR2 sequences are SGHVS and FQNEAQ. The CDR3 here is CASSLVAGVNEQYF. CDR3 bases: TGTGCCAGCAGCTTAGTAGCGGGAGTAAACGAGCAGTACTTC.

CDR3 loop: CASKGLAGDTGELFF. CDR3 nucleotides: TGTGCCAGCAAGGGACTAGCGGGAGACACCGGGGAGCTGTTTTTT. This sequence joins TRBV6-1 and TRBJ2-2; the match to TRBD2 covers 14 bases. This CDR3 has 15 residues. J gave up 3 bases and V 7 bases, and 1 base lay outside the gene matches. Germline V gene sequence: CDR1 MNHNS, CDR2 SASEGT.

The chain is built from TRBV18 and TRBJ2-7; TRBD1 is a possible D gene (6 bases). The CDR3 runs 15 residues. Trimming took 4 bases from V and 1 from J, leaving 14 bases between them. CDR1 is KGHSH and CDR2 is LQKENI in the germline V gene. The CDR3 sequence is CASSLTYRDSYEQYF. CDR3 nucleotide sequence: TGTGCCAGCTCACTTACTTACAGGGATTCCTACGAGCAGTACTTC. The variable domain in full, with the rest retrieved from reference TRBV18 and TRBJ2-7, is NAGVMQNPRHLVRRRGQEARLRCSPMKGHSHVYWYRQLPEEGLKFMVYLQKENIIDESGMPKERFSAEFPKEGPSILRIQQVVRGDSAAYFCASSLTYRDSYEQYFGPGTRLTVT.

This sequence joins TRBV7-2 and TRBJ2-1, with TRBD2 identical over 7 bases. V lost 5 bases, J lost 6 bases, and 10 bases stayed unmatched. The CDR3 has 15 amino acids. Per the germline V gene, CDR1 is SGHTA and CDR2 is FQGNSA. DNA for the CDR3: TGTGCCAGCAGCCCACGGCGGGAGATTATCAATGAGCAGTTCTTC. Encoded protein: CASSPRREIINEQFF.

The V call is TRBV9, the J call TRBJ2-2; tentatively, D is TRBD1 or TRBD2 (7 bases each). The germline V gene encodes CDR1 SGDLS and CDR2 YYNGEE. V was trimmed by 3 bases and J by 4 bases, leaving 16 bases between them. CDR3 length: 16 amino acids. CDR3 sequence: CASSARGRGGTGELFF. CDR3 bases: TGTGCCAGCAGCGCGAGGGGGCGCGGGGGCACCGGGGAGCTGTTTTTT.

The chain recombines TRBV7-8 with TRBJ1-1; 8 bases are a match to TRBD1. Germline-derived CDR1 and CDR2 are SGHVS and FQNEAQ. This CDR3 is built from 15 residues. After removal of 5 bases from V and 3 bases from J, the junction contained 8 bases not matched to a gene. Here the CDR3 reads CASSPRDRMYTEAFF. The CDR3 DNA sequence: TGTGCCAGCAGCCCCCGGGACAGGATGTACACTGAAGCTTTCTTT.

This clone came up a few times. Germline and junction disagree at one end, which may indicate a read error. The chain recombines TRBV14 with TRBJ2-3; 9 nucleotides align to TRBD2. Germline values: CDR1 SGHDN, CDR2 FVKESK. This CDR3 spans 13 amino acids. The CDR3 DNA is TGTGCCAGCAGCCAATCTAGGGGACTAGCCGAGTTTTTT. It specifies CASSQSRGLAEFF. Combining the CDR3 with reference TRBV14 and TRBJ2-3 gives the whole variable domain EAGVTQFPSHSVIEKGQTVTLRCDPISGHDNLYWYRRVMGKEIKFLLHFVKESKQDESGMPNNRFLAERTGGTYSTLKVQPAELEDSGVYFCASSQSRGLAEFFGPGTRLTVL.